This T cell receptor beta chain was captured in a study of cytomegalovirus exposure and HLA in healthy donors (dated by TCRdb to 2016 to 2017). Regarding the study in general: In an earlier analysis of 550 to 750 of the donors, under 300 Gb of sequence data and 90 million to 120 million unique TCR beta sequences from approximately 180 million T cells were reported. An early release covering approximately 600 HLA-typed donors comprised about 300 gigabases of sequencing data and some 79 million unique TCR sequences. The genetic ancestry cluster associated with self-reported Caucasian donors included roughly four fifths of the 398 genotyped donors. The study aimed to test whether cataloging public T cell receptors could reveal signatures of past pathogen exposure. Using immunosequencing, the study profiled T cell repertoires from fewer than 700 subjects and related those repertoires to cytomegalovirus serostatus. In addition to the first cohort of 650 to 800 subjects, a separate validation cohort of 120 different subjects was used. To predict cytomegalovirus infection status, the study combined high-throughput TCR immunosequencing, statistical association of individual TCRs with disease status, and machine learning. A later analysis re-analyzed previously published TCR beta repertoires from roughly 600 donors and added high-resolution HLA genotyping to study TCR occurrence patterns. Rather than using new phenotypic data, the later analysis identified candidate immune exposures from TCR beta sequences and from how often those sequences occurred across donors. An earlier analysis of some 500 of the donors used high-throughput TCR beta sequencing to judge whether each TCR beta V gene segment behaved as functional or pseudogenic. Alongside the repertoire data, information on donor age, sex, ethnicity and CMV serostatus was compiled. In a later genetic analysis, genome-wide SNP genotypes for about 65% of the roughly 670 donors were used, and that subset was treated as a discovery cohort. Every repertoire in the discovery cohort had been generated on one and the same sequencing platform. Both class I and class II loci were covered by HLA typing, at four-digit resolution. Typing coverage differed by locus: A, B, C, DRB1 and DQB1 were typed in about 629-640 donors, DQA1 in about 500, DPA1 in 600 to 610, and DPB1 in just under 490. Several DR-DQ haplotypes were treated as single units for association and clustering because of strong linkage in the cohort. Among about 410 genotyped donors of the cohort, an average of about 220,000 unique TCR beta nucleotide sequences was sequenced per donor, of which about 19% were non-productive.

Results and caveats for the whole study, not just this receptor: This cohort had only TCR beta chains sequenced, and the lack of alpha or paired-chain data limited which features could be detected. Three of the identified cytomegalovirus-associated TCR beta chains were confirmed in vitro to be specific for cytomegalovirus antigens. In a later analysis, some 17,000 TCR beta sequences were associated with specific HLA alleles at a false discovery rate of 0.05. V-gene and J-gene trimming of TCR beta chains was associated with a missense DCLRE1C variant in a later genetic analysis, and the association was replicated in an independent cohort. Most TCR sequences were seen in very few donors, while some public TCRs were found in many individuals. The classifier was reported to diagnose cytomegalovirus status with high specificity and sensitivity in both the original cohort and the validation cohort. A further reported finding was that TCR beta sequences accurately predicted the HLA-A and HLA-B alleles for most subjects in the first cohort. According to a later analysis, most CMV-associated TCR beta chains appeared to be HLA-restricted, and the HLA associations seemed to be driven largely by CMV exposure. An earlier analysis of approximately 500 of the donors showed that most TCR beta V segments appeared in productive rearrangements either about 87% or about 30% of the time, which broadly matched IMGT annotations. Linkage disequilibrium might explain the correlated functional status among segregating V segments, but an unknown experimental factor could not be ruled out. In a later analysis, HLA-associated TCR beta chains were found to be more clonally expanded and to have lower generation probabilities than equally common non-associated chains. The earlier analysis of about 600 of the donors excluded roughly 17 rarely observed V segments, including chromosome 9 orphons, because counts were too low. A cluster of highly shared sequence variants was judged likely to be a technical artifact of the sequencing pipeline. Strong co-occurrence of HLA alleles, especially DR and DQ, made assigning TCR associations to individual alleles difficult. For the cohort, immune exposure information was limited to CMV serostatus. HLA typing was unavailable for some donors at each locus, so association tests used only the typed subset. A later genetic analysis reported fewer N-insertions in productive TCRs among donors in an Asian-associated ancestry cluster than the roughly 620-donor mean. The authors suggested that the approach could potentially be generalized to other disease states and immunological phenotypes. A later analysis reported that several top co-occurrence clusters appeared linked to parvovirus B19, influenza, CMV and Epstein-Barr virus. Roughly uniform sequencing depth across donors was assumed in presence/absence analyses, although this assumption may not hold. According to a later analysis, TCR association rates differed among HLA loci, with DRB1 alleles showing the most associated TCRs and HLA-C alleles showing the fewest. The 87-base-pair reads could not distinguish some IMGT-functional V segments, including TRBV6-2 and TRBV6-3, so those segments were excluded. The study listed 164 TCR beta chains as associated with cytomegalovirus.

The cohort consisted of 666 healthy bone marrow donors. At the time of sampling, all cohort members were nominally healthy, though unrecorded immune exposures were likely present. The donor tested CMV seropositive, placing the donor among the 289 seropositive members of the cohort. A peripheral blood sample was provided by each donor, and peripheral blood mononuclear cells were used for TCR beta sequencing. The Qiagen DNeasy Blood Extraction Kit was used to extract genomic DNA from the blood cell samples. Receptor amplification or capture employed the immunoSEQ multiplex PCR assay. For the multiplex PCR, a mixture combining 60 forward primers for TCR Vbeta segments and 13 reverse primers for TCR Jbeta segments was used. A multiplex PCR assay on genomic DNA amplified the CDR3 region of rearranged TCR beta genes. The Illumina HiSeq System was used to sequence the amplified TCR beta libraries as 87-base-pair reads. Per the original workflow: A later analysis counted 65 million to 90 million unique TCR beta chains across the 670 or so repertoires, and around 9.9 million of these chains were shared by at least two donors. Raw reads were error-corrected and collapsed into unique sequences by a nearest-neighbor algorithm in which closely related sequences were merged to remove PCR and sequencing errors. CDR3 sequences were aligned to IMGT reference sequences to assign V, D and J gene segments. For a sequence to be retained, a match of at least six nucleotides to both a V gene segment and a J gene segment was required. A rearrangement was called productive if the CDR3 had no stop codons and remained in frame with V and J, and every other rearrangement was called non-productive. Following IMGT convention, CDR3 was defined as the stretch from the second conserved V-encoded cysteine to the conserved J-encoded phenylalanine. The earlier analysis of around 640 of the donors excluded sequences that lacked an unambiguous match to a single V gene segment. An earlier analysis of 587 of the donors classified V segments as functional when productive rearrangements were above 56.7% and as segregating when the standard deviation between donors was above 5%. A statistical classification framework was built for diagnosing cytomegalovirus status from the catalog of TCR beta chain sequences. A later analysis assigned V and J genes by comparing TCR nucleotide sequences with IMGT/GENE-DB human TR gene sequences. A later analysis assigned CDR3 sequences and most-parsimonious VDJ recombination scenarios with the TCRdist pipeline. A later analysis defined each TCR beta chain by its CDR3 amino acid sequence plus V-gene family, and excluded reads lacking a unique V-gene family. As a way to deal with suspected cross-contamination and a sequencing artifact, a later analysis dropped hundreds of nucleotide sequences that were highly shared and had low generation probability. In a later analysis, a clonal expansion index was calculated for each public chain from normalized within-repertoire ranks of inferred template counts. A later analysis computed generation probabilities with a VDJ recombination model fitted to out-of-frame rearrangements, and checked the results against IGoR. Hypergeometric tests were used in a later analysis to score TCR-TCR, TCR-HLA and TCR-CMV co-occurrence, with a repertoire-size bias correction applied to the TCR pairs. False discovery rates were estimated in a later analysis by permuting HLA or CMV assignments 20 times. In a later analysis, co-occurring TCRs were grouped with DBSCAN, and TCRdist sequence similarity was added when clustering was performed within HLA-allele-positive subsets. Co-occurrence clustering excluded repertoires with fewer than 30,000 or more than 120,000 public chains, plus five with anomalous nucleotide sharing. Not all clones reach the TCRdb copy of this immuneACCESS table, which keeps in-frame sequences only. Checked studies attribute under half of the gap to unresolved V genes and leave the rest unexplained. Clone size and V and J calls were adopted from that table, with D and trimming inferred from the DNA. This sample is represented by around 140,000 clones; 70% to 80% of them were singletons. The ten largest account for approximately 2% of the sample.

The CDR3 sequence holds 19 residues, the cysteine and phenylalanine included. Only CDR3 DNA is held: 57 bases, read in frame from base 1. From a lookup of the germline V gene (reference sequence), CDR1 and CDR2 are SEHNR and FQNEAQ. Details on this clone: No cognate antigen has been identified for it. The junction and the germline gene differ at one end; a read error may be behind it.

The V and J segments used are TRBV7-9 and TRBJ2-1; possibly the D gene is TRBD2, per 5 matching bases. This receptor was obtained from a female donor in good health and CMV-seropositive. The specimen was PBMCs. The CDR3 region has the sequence CSSSPRSGKAPGKPIEQFF. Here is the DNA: TGTTCCAGCAGCCCCAGGAGCGGAAAGGCCCCCGGAAAGCCCATTGAGCAGTTCTTC.